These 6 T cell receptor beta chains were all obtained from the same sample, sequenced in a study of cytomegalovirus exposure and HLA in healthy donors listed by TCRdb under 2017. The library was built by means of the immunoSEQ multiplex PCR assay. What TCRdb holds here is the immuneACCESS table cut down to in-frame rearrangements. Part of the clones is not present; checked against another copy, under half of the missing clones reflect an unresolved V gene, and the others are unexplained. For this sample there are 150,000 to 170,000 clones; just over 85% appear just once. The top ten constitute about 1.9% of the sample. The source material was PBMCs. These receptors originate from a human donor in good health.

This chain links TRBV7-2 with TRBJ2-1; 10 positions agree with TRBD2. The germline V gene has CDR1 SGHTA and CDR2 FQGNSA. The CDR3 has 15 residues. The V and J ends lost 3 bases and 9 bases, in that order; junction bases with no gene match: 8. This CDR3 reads CASSFLLAGSGEQFF. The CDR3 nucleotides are TGTGCCAGCAGCTTCCTACTAGCGGGGAGTGGTGAGCAGTTCTTC.

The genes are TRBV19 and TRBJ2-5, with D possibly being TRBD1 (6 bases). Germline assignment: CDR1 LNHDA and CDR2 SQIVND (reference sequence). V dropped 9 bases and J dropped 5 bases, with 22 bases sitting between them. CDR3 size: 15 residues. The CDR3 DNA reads TGTGCCAGCGGAAGTGGGGCGGAAACAGGGGAGACCCAGTACTTC. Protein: CASGSGAETGETQYF. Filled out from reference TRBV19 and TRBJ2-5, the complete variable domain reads DGGITQSPKYLFRKEGQNVTLSCEQNLNHDAMYWYRQDPGQGLRLIYYSQIVNDFQKGDIAEGYSVSREKKESFPLTVTSAQKNPTAFYLCASGSGAETGETQYFGPGTRLLVL.

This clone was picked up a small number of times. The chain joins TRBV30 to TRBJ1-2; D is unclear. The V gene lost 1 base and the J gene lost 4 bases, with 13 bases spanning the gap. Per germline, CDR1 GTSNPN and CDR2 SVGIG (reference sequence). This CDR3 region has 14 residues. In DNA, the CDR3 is TGTGCCTGGAGTGAACGAGGCTGGGTCTATGGCTACACCTTC. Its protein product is CAWSERGWVYGYTF.

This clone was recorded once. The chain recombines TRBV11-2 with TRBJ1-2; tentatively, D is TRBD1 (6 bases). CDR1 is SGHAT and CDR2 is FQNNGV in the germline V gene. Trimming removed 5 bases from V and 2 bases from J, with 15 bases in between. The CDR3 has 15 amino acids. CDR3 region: CASSPRQDLNYGYTF. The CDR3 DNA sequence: TGTGCCAGCAGCCCGAGACAGGACCTCAACTATGGCTACACCTTC.

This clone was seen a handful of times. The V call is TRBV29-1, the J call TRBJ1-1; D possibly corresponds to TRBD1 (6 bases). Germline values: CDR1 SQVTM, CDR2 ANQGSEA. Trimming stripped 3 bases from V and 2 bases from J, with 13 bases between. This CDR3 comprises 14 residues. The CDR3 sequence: CSVDQQGINTEAFF. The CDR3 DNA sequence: TGCAGCGTTGATCAGCAGGGGATAAACACTGAAGCTTTCTTT.

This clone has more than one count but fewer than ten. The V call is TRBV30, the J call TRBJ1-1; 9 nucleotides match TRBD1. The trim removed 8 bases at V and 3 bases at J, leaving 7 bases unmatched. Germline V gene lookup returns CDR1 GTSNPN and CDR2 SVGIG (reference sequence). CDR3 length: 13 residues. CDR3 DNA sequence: TGTGCCGGGACAGGGTTTGGGGACACTGAAGCTTTCTTT. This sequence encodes CAGTGFGDTEAFF. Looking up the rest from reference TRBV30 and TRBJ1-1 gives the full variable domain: SQTIHQWPATLVQPVGSPLSLECTVEGTSNPNLYWYRQAAGRGLQLLFYSVGIGQISSEVPQNLSASRPQDRQFILSSKKLLLSDSGFYLCAGTGFGDTEAFFGQGTRLTVV.